Listed here are 3 T cell receptor beta chains from one sample, sequenced in a study of cytomegalovirus exposure and HLA in healthy donors. PCR amplification relied on 60 Vbeta primers (plus 13 Jbeta primers). This table comes from immunoSEQ multiplex PCR, and its TCRdb copy is limited to in-frame clones, with some not included. The repertoire holds approximately 100,000 clones, with 74% as singletons. The sequencing sample was made of PBMCs. The receptors derive from a middle-aged man in good health and CMV-seropositive.

This clone was detected a few times. Other DNA sequences in the same sample also yield this CDR3. The chain links TRBV12-5 to TRBJ1-6, with D possibly TRBD1 on 6 matching bases. The CDR3 has 16 residues. Between the trimmed V and J ends, which lost 5 bases and 0 bases, there was a span of 11 bases. Germline V lookup: CDR1 LGHNT, CDR2 FRNRAP. The CDR3 loop reads CASGSTGSSYNSPLHF. As DNA, the CDR3 is TGTGCTAGTGGTAGCACAGGGAGCTCCTATAATTCACCCCTCCACTTT. Full variable domain (remainder filled in from reference TRBV12-5 and TRBJ1-6): DARVTQTPRHKVTEMGQEVTMRCQPILGHNTVFWYRQTMMQGLELLAYFRNRAPLDDSGMPKDRFSAEMPDATLATLKIQPSEPRDSAVYFCASGSTGSSYNSPLHFGNGTRLTVT.

V is TRBV18 and J is TRBJ2-1; TRBD2 matches at 8 bases. CDR3 length: 15 amino acids. V lost 3 bases to trimming and J lost 5 bases; unmatched junction nucleotides: 6. CDR1 KGHSH and CDR2 LQKENI come from the germline V gene. For the CDR3, the DNA is TGTGCCAGCTCACCCTCGGGACTAGAAGACAATGAGCAGTTCTTC. It encodes CASSPSGLEDNEQFF.

J is TRBJ2-3 and V is TRBV7-6; 11 bases map to TRBD2. Trimming took 1 base from V and 9 from J; bases not matched to a gene: 6. The germline V gene encodes CDR1 SGHVS and CDR2 FNYEAQ. The CDR3 is made up of 15 amino acids. CDR3 sequence reads: CASSLEALAGGTQYF. The CDR3 DNA follows: TGTGCCAGCAGCTTAGAGGCCCTAGCGGGAGGCACGCAGTATTTT.